The clone carrying this T cell receptor beta chain has just a few counts. Its antigen is currently unknown. This sample is part of a study of response to subunit inactivated influenza vaccine. Study-wide results and caveats: Each seasonal influenza vaccination, the authors suggested, recruits few new T cells.

The J segment lost 5 bases and the V segment lost 5 bases, leaving 5 bases of the junction unmatched. The CDR3 loop spans 15 amino acids. In germline, CDR1 is MNHEY, CDR2 SMNVEV (reference sequence). TCRdb analysed the RT-PCR reads with MiXCR anew, one entry per CDR3 protein. The table has approximately 700,000 distinct CDR3 sequences, approximately 15% seen once. The chain carries TRBV27 and TRBJ2-7, with 14 bases matching TRBD2. The clonotype was recovered from a man between 45 and 60 years old who received an inactivated influenza vaccine. Material: PBMCs from blood, obtained 14 to 15 days before vaccination. The CDR3 is CASSQGLAGVNEQYF. CDR3 bases: TGTGCCAGCAGTCAGGGACTAGCGGGAGTGAACGAGCAGTACTTC.